The T cell receptor (beta chain) under discussion was sequenced for a study of blood T cell repertoires in COVID-19. The repertoire was sequenced with immunoSEQ multiplex PCR; TCRdb's copy has only in-frame clones and lacks some. The table includes about 100,000 clones, approximately 89% detected once. CDR1 and CDR2 from the germline V gene are KGHSH and LQKENI. The CDR3 is 14 amino acids. The V segment lost 4 bases and the J segment 3 bases; nucleotides outside the gene matches: 3. The J gene is TRBJ1-1, the V gene TRBV18, with 9 bases that match TRBD1. The receptor's source is a man aged 60-69 years with acute or convalescent COVID-19. The sequenced material came from peripheral blood. The CDR3 reads CASSRTGEDTEAFF. In DNA, the CDR3 is TGTGCCAGCTCACGGACAGGGGAGGACACTGAAGCTTTCTTT.